The subject of this entry is one T cell receptor beta chain. The antigen remains unidentified. This entry belongs to a study of beta chain features in type 1 diabetes. The study's findings and limits: For type 1 diabetes patients, VDJ junctions showed fewer insertions and more deletions. Type 1 diabetes patients had TCRB CDR3s that were shorter (moderately but significantly so) in all four CD4+ subsets.

Naive, central memory, regulatory and stem cell-like memory cells within the CD4+ compartment were sorted using CD45RO/CCR7/CD25/CD127/CD95/CD27. Germline CDR1 SGHRS, CDR2 YFSETQ. This CDR3 spans 14 amino acids. V lost 3 bases, J lost 4 bases, and 6 bases stayed unmatched. Expressed TCRB transcripts were sequenced because the entire RNA isolate underwent reverse transcription. Sequencing used immunoSEQ multiplex PCR; TCRdb keeps in-frame clones, though not all of them. Among under 300,000 clones, about 15% were seen once, and the ten largest hold roughly 0.02%. This receptor was taken from a man aged 25 to 40 with type 1 diabetes. The specimen was naive CD4+ T cells from blood. The rearrangement uses TRBV5-1 and TRBJ2-7; 8 nucleotides align to TRBD1. The CDR3 DNA sequence: TGCGCCAGCAGCTCAGGGACAGGATTATACGAGCAGTACTTC. It encodes CASSSGTGLYEQYF.